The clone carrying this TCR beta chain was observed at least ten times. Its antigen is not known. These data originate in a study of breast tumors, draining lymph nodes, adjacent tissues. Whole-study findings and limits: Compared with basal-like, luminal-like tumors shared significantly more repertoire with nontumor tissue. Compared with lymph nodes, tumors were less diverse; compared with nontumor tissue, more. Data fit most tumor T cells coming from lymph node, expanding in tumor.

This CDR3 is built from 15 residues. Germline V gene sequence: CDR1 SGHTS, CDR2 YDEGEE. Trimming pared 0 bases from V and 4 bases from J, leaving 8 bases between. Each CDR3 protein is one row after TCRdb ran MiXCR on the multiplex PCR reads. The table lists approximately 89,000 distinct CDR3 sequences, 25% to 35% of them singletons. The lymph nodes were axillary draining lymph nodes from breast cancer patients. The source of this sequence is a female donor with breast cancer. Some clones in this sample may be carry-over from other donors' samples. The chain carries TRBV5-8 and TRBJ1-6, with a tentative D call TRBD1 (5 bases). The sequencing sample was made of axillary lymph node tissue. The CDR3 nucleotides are TGTGCCAGCAGCTTGGGCAGGGATTATAATTCACCCCTCCACTTT. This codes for CASSLGRDYNSPLHF.